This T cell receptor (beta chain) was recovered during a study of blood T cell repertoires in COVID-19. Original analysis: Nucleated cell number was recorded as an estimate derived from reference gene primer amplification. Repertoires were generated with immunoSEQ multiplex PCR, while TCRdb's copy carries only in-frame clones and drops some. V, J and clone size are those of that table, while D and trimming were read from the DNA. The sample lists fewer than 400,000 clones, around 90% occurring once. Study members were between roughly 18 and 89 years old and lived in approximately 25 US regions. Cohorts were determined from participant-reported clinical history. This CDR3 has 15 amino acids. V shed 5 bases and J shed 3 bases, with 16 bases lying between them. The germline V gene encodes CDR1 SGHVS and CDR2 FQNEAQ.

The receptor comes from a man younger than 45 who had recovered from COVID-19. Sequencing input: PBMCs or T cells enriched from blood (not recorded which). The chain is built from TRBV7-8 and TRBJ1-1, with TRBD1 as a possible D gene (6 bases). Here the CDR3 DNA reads TGTGCCAGCAGCGCAAGGGGGGGCGCCGACACTGAAGCTTTCTTT. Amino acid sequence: CASSARGGADTEAFF.